Each of the 23 T cell receptor beta chains below was sequenced from the same sample in a study of cytomegalovirus exposure and HLA in healthy donors. Primers included in the PCR were 60 Vbeta and 13 Jbeta primers. Sequenced by immunoSEQ multiplex PCR; TCRdb stores in-frame clones only, minus some. The sample contains 120,000 to 150,000 clones, roughly 78% of which appear only once. The sample comprised PBMCs. The receptor set was obtained from a man in his forties in good health and CMV-seropositive.

The chain carries TRBV6-5 and TRBJ1-2, with D perhaps TRBD1 (5 bases). The CDR3 length is 14 residues. In germline, CDR1 is MNHEY, CDR2 SVGAGI. Trimming removed 0 bases at V and 7 bases at J, with 12 bases between. The chain's CDR3 is CASSYSEGRGGYTF. The CDR3 DNA reads as TGTGCCAGCAGTTACTCGGAGGGGCGCGGTGGCTACACCTTC.

This sequence joins TRBV9 and TRBJ2-1; TRBD1 matches 11 bases. CDR3 length equals 16 residues. Germline lookup yields CDR1 SGDLS and CDR2 YYNGEE. Trimming at V came to 0 bases and at J to 9 bases, leaving 8 bases not matched to a gene. The CDR3 DNA sequence: TGTGCCAGCAGCGTAGAGGGAACTGGGACAGGGGGTGAGCAGTTCTTC. This gives the protein CASSVEGTGTGGEQFF.

The chain employs TRBV27 and TRBJ1-4; 7 positions match TRBD1. There are 15 residues in the CDR3. CDR1 and CDR2 from the germline V gene are MNHEY and SMNVEV (reference sequence). V shed 5 bases and J 5 bases; nucleotides not matched to a gene: 8. The chain's CDR3 is CASSTRGLWNEKLFF. In DNA, the CDR3 is TGTGCCAGCAGTACGAGGGGGCTCTGGAATGAAAAACTGTTTTTT.

CDR3 nucleotide sequence: TGTGCCACCAGCAGAGATCAGGAAGATACGCAGTATTTT. This encodes CATSRDQEDTQYF. The chain uses TRBV15 and TRBJ2-3; no reliable D call. Trimming took off 0 bases at V and 5 bases at J, with 6 bases between the two ends. CDR1 is LNHNV, CDR2 YYDKDF, per germline (reference sequence). The CDR3 contains 13 residues. The full variable domain, rest sourced from reference TRBV15 and TRBJ2-3, is DAMVIQNPRYQVTQFGKPVTLSCSQTLNHNVMYWYQQKSSQAPKLLFHYYDKDFNNEADTPDNFQSRRPNTSFCFLDIRSPGLGDTAMYLCATSRDQEDTQYFGPGTRLTVL.

This sequence joins TRBV14 and TRBJ2-7; D uncertain. Germline CDR1 SGHDN, CDR2 FVKESK. The CDR3 runs to 14 residues. V was shortened by 1 base and J by 10 bases, with 17 bases between the two germline ends. The CDR3 protein is CASSQVGSVLPQYF. Written as DNA, the CDR3 is TGTGCCAGCAGCCAAGTTGGTAGTGTTCTTCCCCAGTACTTC.

The chain joins TRBV1 to TRBJ2-7; TRBD2, the table's D call, lacks a check against the DNA. TRBV1 is classified as a pseudogene. The CDR3 sequence is 17 residues long. The CDR3 region has the DNA TGCACCAGCAGCCGCCCTAAACCCGGGACTAGCGGGAGCGAGCAGTACTTC. It specifies CTSSRPKPGTSGSEQYF.

The genes are TRBV28 and TRBJ2-7, with TRBD2 as a possible D gene (5 bases). Germline CDR1 is MDHEN and CDR2 is SYDVKM. V lost 7 bases and J lost 0, with 16 bases in between. The CDR3 length is 15 residues. CDR3 bases: TGTGCCAGCACCCAAACCGGAGGTATCTCCTACGAGCAGTACTTC. Translated: CASTQTGGISYEQYF.

The V and J genes are TRBV5-4 and TRBJ2-7, with 10 positions matching TRBD1. The CDR3 has 13 amino acids. Trimming cost V 4 bases and J 9 bases; bases outside gene matches: 7. Germline V CDR1 and CDR2: SGHNT, YYREEE (reference sequence). The CDR3: CASSPVDRGRQYF. The DNA of the CDR3 is TGTGCCAGCAGCCCAGTCGACAGGGGGCGGCAGTACTTC.

J is TRBJ2-5 and V is TRBV27; 9 bases are shared with TRBD2. There are 15 residues in the CDR3. Germline V lookup: CDR1 MNHEY, CDR2 SMNVEV (reference sequence). V lost 11 bases and J lost 0; bases outside the gene matches: 10. DNA for the CDR3: TGTGCCTGCCGGGGGGCTAGCGGGAACCAAGAGACCCAGTACTTC. It translates to CACRGASGNQETQYF.

The genes are TRBV19 and TRBJ2-1, with TRBD2 matching 9 bases. The CDR3 runs to 15 residues. Germline V CDR1 and CDR2: LNHDA, SQIVND (reference sequence). Trimming cost V 4 bases and J 4 bases; bases outside gene matches: 5. For the CDR3, the DNA is TGTGCCAGTAGTACGGCGGGAGGGAGGTACAATGAGCAGTTCTTC. Its translation is CASSTAGGRYNEQFF. The variable domain in full, completed from reference TRBV19 and TRBJ2-1, reads DGGITQSPKYLFRKEGQNVTLSCEQNLNHDAMYWYRQDPGQGLRLIYYSQIVNDFQKGDIAEGYSVSREKKESFPLTVTSAQKNPTAFYLCASSTAGGRYNEQFFGPGTRLTVL.

This chain joins TRBV5-6 and TRBJ1-2, with TRBD1 matching over 7 bases. The germline CDR1 and CDR2 sequences are SGHDT and YYEEEE. The CDR3 length is 12 residues. V shed 6 bases, J shed 4 bases, and the junction held 3 bases outside the gene matches. CDR3 sequence: CASTRDSYGYTF. The CDR3 nucleotides are TGTGCCAGCACCCGGGACAGCTATGGCTACACCTTC.

The CDR3 sequence: CASSQFRASGKFEETQYF. The CDR3 coding sequence is TGTGCCAGCAGCCAGTTTAGGGCTAGCGGGAAATTCGAGGAGACCCAGTACTTC. The rearrangement uses TRBV4-2 and TRBJ2-5; 9 nucleotides match TRBD2. Germline CDR1 and CDR2: LGHNA and YNFKEQ. The CDR3 has 18 residues. J was trimmed by 5 bases and V by 3 bases; bases with no gene match: 16.

The V and J genes are TRBV18 and TRBJ1-1; 10 bases match TRBD1. V lost 3 bases to trimming and J lost 1 base; unmatched junction nucleotides: 17. The CDR3 loop spans 20 amino acids. The germline gives CDR1 KGHSH, CDR2 LQKENI. The CDR3 loop reads CASSPRRTGGVRFRNTEAFF. CDR3 DNA: TGTGCCAGCTCACCTCGGAGGACAGGGGGTGTTCGATTTCGGAACACTGAAGCTTTCTTT.

V gene TRBV6-4 combines with J gene TRBJ2-1; 10 nucleotides line up with TRBD2. This CDR3 is 16 amino acids long. The V and J ends lost 0 bases and 6 bases, in that order; junction bases with no gene match: 5. Germline lookup yields CDR1 MRHNA and CDR2 SNTAGT. CDR3 amino acids: CASSDSGTSGINEQFF. For the CDR3, the DNA is TGTGCCAGCAGTGACTCGGGAACTAGCGGGATCAATGAGCAGTTCTTC.

V and J are TRBV30 and TRBJ1-3; 8 positions agree with TRBD1. Germline-derived CDR1 and CDR2 are GTSNPN and SVGIG (reference sequence). The CDR3 loop spans 15 amino acids. V gave up 1 base and J gave up 0 bases; unmatched junction bases: 2. The CDR3 nucleotides are TGTGCCTGGAGTGAAGGGACAGGCTCTGGAAACACCATATATTTT. This gives the protein CAWSEGTGSGNTIYF. Full variable domain (remainder filled in from reference TRBV30 and TRBJ1-3): SQTIHQWPATLVQPVGSPLSLECTVEGTSNPNLYWYRQAAGRGLQLLFYSVGIGQISSEVPQNLSASRPQDRQFILSSKKLLLSDSGFYLCAWSEGTGSGNTIYFGEGSWLTVV.

The rearrangement uses TRBV2 and TRBJ2-1; 9 positions match TRBD2. Germline CDR1 SNHLY, CDR2 FYNNEI. This CDR3 is 14 amino acids long. The V and J ends lost 5 bases and 9 bases, in that order; junction bases with no gene match: 8. The CDR3 reads CASSRLAEVGEQFF. The CDR3 bases are TGTGCCAGCAGTAGACTAGCGGAGGTGGGTGAGCAGTTCTTC.

The gene calls are TRBV5-6 and TRBJ2-3; 7 bases fit TRBD2. Germline V CDR1 and CDR2: SGHDT, YYEEEE. The V segment lost 3 bases and the J segment 2 bases; nucleotides outside the gene matches: 9. This CDR3 spans 16 amino acids. The CDR3: CASSSWAGDPTDTQYF. The CDR3 DNA follows: TGTGCCAGCAGCTCCTGGGCGGGAGACCCCACAGATACGCAGTATTTT.

This clone has just a few counts. The chain joins TRBV4-3 to TRBJ2-7; perhaps TRBD1 as D (6 bases). The V gene's germline CDR1 is LGHNA and CDR2 YSLEER. Trimming took 4 bases from V and 4 from J, leaving 23 bases between them. The CDR3 contains 17 residues. CDR3 in amino acids: CASSRTFGGDISYEQYF. The CDR3 region has the DNA TGCGCCAGCAGCCGCACCTTCGGTGGGGACATCTCGTACGAGCAGTACTTC.

This clone was observed a handful of times. The CDR3 nucleotides read TGTGCCAGCAGCTGGGCGGGAGGGCGTTCCGAGCAGTACTTC. Protein sequence: CASSWAGGRSEQYF. The chain is built from TRBV5-4 and TRBJ2-7; TRBD2 matches at 9 bases. Germline V gene lookup returns CDR1 SGHNT and CDR2 YYREEE (reference sequence). This CDR3 has 14 amino acids. With V trimmed by 3 bases and J by 6 bases, 7 bases remained unmatched.

This rearrangement joins TRBV19 to TRBJ2-3; 13 positions agree with TRBD2. The V gene end was trimmed by 4 bases and the J gene end by 0 bases; junction bases not matched to a gene: 13. CDR1 and CDR2 (germline): LNHDA, SQIVND (reference sequence). The CDR3 runs 20 residues. Here the CDR3 reads CASSTRGGLAGYRSTDTQYF. For the CDR3, the DNA is TGTGCCAGTAGTACCCGCGGGGGACTAGCGGGATACAGGAGCACAGATACGCAGTATTTT.

Details on this clone: The sample carries other DNA sequences with the same CDR3. The chain joins TRBV30 to TRBJ2-5, with D possibly being TRBD1 (6 bases). V dropped 4 bases and J dropped 2 bases, with 14 bases sitting between them. The CDR3 length is 14 residues. Germline V CDR1 and CDR2: GTSNPN, SVGIG (reference sequence). The CDR3 DNA follows: TGTGCCTGGATTAAGCAGGGGTCGCAAGAGACCCAGTACTTC. It specifies CAWIKQGSQETQYF.

The J gene is TRBJ2-7, the V gene TRBV7-6; 7 positions agree with TRBD1. Germline lookup yields CDR1 SGHVS and CDR2 FNYEAQ. This CDR3 comprises 14 residues. V was clipped by 5 bases and J by 3 bases; unmatched bases: 7. The CDR3 nucleotides read TGTGCCAGCAGCCCTGGGACAGTTAGCTACGAGCAGTACTTC. Encoded protein: CASSPGTVSYEQYF.

The rearrangement joins TRBV6-6 to TRBJ1-2; 10 positions agree with TRBD1. The germline V gene encodes CDR1 MNHNY and CDR2 SVGAGI (reference sequence). The CDR3 is 14 residues long. V shed 6 bases and J 6 bases; nucleotides not matched to a gene: 7. CDR3 nucleotide sequence: TGTGCCAGCAGCACCCCCGGGACAGGGGATGGCTACACCTTC. Translating it yields CASSTPGTGDGYTF.